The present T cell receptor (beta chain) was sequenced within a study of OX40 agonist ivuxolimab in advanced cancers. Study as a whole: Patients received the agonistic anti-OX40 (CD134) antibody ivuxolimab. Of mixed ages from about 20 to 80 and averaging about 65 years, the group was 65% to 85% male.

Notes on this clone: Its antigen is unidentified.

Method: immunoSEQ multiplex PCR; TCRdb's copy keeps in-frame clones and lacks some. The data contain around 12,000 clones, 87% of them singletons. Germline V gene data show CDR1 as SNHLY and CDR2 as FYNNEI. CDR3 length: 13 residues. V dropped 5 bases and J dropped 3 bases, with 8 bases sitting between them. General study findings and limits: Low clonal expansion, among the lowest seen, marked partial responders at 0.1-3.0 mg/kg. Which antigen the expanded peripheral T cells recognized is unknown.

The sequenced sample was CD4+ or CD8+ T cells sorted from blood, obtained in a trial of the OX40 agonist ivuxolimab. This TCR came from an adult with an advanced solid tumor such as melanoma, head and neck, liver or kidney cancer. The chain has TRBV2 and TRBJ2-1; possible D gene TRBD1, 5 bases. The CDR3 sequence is CASSLDSYNEQFF. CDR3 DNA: TGTGCCAGCAGTCTAGACAGCTACAATGAGCAGTTCTTC.